These 21 T cell receptor beta chains were all obtained from the same sample, sequenced in a study of Ad26.COV2.S vaccination and SARS-CoV-2 variants. Only in-frame clones appear in the TCRdb table, and some are missing; sequencing was by immunoSEQ multiplex PCR. The data hold some 340,000 clones, with around four fifths observed a single time. Regarding treatment: about 20 received Ad26.COV2.S at low or high dose, single or two shots; roughly 5 received placebo; per-sample allocation not given. Following the first vaccine or placebo injection, samples were taken on day 63. The material was peripheral blood, obtained in a trial of Ad26.COV2.S vaccine versus placebo. The receptors were sampled from a person between 18 and 65 years old who received the Ad26.COV2.S COVID-19 vaccine or a placebo.

The CDR3 spells CASSSGTGSGQETQYF. The DNA for the CDR3 is TGTGCCAGCAGCTCCGGGACAGGGTCGGGGCAAGAGACCCAGTACTTC. The chain is built from TRBV7-6 and TRBJ2-5; the match to TRBD1 covers 9 bases. V trimming: 4 bases; J trimming: 2 bases; junction bases outside the gene matches: 8. This CDR3 comprises 16 residues. CDR1 and CDR2 (germline): SGHVS, FNYEAQ.

V gene TRBV7-9 combines with J gene TRBJ1-2; D is ambiguous. CDR1 SEHNR and CDR2 FQNEAQ come from the germline V gene (reference sequence). The V end lost 5 bases, the J end lost 7 bases, and 17 bases lay between the germline ends. CDR3 size: 14 residues. CDR3 bases: TGTGCCAGCAGCGTAAAGAACAGCGCGGGTGGCTACACCTTC. This translates into CASSVKNSAGGYTF.

The chain links TRBV7-2 to TRBJ2-3; a possible D gene is TRBD1 (6 bases). The CDR3 covers 16 residues. Germline V gene data show CDR1 as SGHTA and CDR2 as FQGNSA. Trimming stripped 5 bases from V and 0 bases from J, with 15 bases between. The CDR3, as DNA: TGTGCCAGCAGCCAGACAGGCCCTTATAGCACAGATACGCAGTATTTT. Protein: CASSQTGPYSTDTQYF.

V gene TRBV28 combines with J gene TRBJ2-5; D unclear. This CDR3 is built from 13 residues. Trimming took off 4 bases at V and 3 bases at J, with 9 bases between the two ends. Per the germline V gene, CDR1 is MDHEN and CDR2 is SYDVKM. CDR3 loop: CASSSGKKETQYF. As DNA, the CDR3 is TGTGCCAGCAGTTCGGGCAAGAAAGAGACCCAGTACTTC.

The CDR3 DNA sequence: TGTGCCAGCAGCGGACAGGGTCTAGCTAATGAAAAACTGTTTTTT. Translated, it gives CASSGQGLANEKLFF. The chain links TRBV21-1 to TRBJ1-4; whether TRBD1, the table's D call, matches the DNA was not checked. TRBV21-1 is described as a pseudogene. The CDR3 contains 15 residues.

The chain links TRBV5-4 to TRBJ1-1; D is uncertain. CDR1 is SGHNT and CDR2 is YYREEE in the germline V gene (reference sequence). The CDR3 covers 12 residues. Trimming pared 4 bases from V and 6 bases from J, leaving 10 bases between. The CDR3 spells CASSPADSEAFF. The DNA for the CDR3 is TGTGCCAGCAGCCCTGCGGACTCTGAAGCTTTCTTT.

The DNA of the CDR3 is TGTGCCTGGAGTGCCGAACCGGGACAGGGGTTGACTGAAGCTTTCTTT. Translating gives CAWSAEPGQGLTEAFF. V and J are TRBV30 and TRBJ1-1; 10 positions agree with TRBD1. Germline-derived CDR1 and CDR2 are GTSNPN and SVGIG (reference sequence). The CDR3 has 16 residues. The J segment lost 5 bases and the V segment lost 1 base, leaving 10 bases of the junction unmatched.

V and J are TRBV3-1 (or the pseudogene TRBV3-2) and TRBJ2-4, with 7 bases lining up with TRBD2. Losses at the gene ends were 0 bases for V and 6 bases for J; bases not matched to a gene: 8. The germline V gene encodes CDR1 LGHDT and CDR2 YNNKEL (reference sequence). The CDR3 runs 16 residues. The CDR3 nucleotides read TGTGCCAGCAGCCAAGATGCGGGGGTGAAACGAAACATTCAGTACTTC. Encoded protein: CASSQDAGVKRNIQYF.

The J gene is TRBJ1-3, the V gene TRBV15; no reliable D call. The V end was cut by 3 bases, the J end by 4 bases, with 13 bases between. Germline V CDR1 and CDR2: LNHNV, YYDKDF (reference sequence). The CDR3 is made up of 15 amino acids. As DNA, the CDR3 is TGTGCCACCAGCAGGGATCCGGTGCGGGGAAACACCATATATTTT. It specifies CATSRDPVRGNTIYF.

This clone was detected only a few times. The chain carries TRBV5-1 and TRBJ1-2; tentative D call: TRBD1 (5 bases). Trimming removed 4 bases at V and 4 bases at J, with 11 bases between. In germline, CDR1 is SGHRS, CDR2 YFSETQ. The CDR3 runs to 13 residues. The CDR3 sequence: CASSPYQGYGYTF. The CDR3 DNA reads as TGCGCCAGCAGCCCCTACCAGGGCTATGGCTACACCTTC. Supplemented by reference TRBV5-1 and TRBJ1-2, the full variable domain reads KAGVTQTPRYLIKTRGQQVTLSCSPISGHRSVSWYQQTPGQGLQFLFEYFSETQRNKGNFPGRFSGRQFSNSRSEMNVSTLELGDSALYLCASSPYQGYGYTFGSGTRLTVV.

The V call is TRBV28, the J call TRBJ2-3; 8 bases fit TRBD1. V lost 5 bases and J lost 6; bases outside the gene matches: 16. This CDR3 contains 17 residues. Germline assignment: CDR1 MDHEN and CDR2 SYDVKM. This CDR3 reads CASSGVLQGRGLDTQYF. The CDR3 nucleotides are TGTGCCAGCAGTGGCGTCTTACAGGGCAGGGGGCTCGATACGCAGTATTTT.

This clone was recorded only once. The V gene is TRBV6-4, the J gene TRBJ2-2, with 8 bases aligning to TRBD1. V lost 5 bases and J lost 1; bases outside the gene matches: 3. The length of the CDR3 is 15 residues. Germline V gives CDR1 MRHNA, CDR2 SNTAGT. CDR3 protein: CASSSGGWNTGELFF. Here the CDR3 DNA reads TGTGCCAGCAGTTCAGGGGGCTGGAACACCGGGGAGCTGTTTTTT.

This clone was seen a handful of times. The rearrangement links TRBV28 to TRBJ1-5; possible D gene TRBD1, 6 bases. The CDR3 spans 15 residues. With 4 bases removed from V and 3 bases from J, the gap between germline ends came to 13 bases. Germline CDR1 and CDR2: MDHEN and SYDVKM. The CDR3 bases are TGTGCCAGCAGTTATCGGGGGGCTGCCAATCAGCCCCAGCATTTT. Translation gives CASSYRGAANQPQHF.

The chain has TRBV2 and TRBJ2-1, with 10 bases lining up with TRBD1. Unmatched junction bases numbered 6, after V lost 8 bases and J lost 5 bases. This CDR3 has 14 residues. From germline, CDR1 is SNHLY and CDR2 FYNNEI. The CDR3 DNA follows: TGTGCCAGCGTAAGGGACAGGGGCCACAATGAGCAGTTCTTC. The encoded protein is CASVRDRGHNEQFF.

The rearrangement joins TRBV6-6 to TRBJ1-2; tentatively, D is TRBD1 (6 bases). V was trimmed by 0 bases and J by 7 bases, leaving 12 bases between them. CDR1 is MNHNY, CDR2 SVGAGI, per germline (reference sequence). The CDR3 sequence is 14 residues long. CDR3 loop: CASSYSGQGSGYTF. In nucleotides, the CDR3 is TGTGCCAGCAGTTACTCGGGGCAGGGGAGTGGCTACACCTTC.

This rearrangement joins TRBV28 to TRBJ2-2; D perhaps matches TRBD2 (5 bases). Trimming removed 8 bases from V and 9 bases from J, with 13 bases in between. The CDR3 extends over 12 amino acids. The germline V gene has CDR1 MDHEN and CDR2 SYDVKM. The CDR3 nucleotides read TGTGCCAGCGGGAGATTTGACCGGGAGCTGTTTTTT. Translation: CASGRFDRELFF.

The chain uses TRBV4-1 and TRBJ1-2; 9 bases fit TRBD1. The CDR3 length is 13 residues. The ends lost 1 base at V and 8 bases at J; junction bases unmatched: 2. Germline CDR1 and CDR2: MGHRA and YSYEKL. The CDR3, as DNA: TGCGCCAGCAGCCAAGGGACAGGGGTAGGCTACACCTTC. Amino acid sequence: CASSQGTGVGYTF.

The V gene is TRBV19, the J gene TRBJ2-3; no firm D call. The CDR3 spans 14 residues. V lost 8 bases, J lost 4 bases, and 16 bases lay in between. Looked up from germline, CDR1 is LNHDA and CDR2 is SQIVND (reference sequence). The CDR3 coding sequence is TGTGCCAGTCGGGTCCTATCTGGTCCAGATACGCAGTATTTT. Residues: CASRVLSGPDTQYF.

V and J are TRBV28 and TRBJ2-1; no definite D call. Germline assignment: CDR1 MDHEN and CDR2 SYDVKM. The CDR3 totals 15 residues. V was trimmed by 9 bases and J by 6 bases, leaving 21 bases between them. CDR3 protein: CASTTGPPPGNEQFF. CDR3 nucleotides: TGTGCCAGTACGACCGGACCGCCTCCGGGCAATGAGCAGTTCTTC.

Worth noting for this clone: The sample carries other DNA sequences with the same CDR3. The V and J genes are TRBV9 and TRBJ2-7; D ambiguous. CDR1 is SGDLS and CDR2 is YYNGEE in the germline V gene. V lost 0 bases and J lost 4, with 8 bases in between. The CDR3 runs to 13 residues. DNA of the CDR3: TGTGCCAGCAGCGTAGCCCCGAATTACGAGCAGTACTTC. The encoded protein is CASSVAPNYEQYF.

For the CDR3, the DNA is TGTGCCAGCAGCTTACGACAGGCCACCTACGAGCAGTACTTC. Translated: CASSLRQATYEQYF. This rearrangement joins TRBV7-9 to TRBJ2-7; tentatively, D is TRBD1 (6 bases). The CDR3 spans 14 residues. Germline CDR1 and CDR2: SEHNR and FQNEAQ (reference sequence). Trimming removed 2 bases from V and 2 bases from J, with 10 bases in between.